The 3 T cell receptor beta chains presented below share a single source sample, sequenced in a study of tumor and adjacent non-tumor tissue in lung cancer (dated by TCRdb to the late 2010s). RNA was isolated from bulk unsorted tissue, and RNA quality was assessed with a NanoDrop ND-1000 and an Agilent 2100. Library preparation employed multiplex PCR. TCRdb lists the instrument as Illumina HiSeq 2500. Following protocols modified from ARM-PCR, the researchers constructed TCRbeta libraries through three rounds of nested PCR with primers (Table S4). TCRdb applied fastp at Q25 and MiXCR to the public reads, then kept only in-frame beta chains. Every distinct CDR3 protein forms one entry, paired with its most common genes and DNA. In all, the sample holds roughly 81,000 distinct CDR3 sequences, and roughly two thirds of those were seen once. The leading ten clones occupy about 15% of the sample. Sequenced sample: lung tumor tissue. The receptors were gathered from a man aged 65 to 79 with non-small cell lung cancer.

The chain has TRBV5-4 and TRBJ1-2; the D gene is possibly TRBD1 (5 bases). The CDR3 extends over 14 amino acids. CDR1 SGHNT and CDR2 YYREEE come from the germline V gene (reference sequence). The DNA of the CDR3 is TGTGACAGTAGCCTGGACACGGCGGGCTATGGCTACACCTTC. Its protein product is CDSSLDTAGYGYTF.

With respect to this clonotype: At one end, the junction sequence differs from germline, possibly due to a read error. The chain joins TRBV28 to TRBJ2-6; D perhaps matches TRBD1 (5 bases). Germline CDR1 reads MDHEN; CDR2 reads SYDVKM. This CDR3 has 18 amino acids. The CDR3 DNA sequence: TGTGCCAGTGGTCTAATTAGGAGAGGCATGGCTGGGGCCAACATCCTGACTTTC. It codes for CASGLIRRGMAGANILTF.

This clonotype was seen more than once but under ten times. A read error is possible here, since a much larger clone lies one base away. The rearrangement joins TRBV6-1 to TRBJ1-5, with D perhaps TRBD1 (5 bases). CDR1 and CDR2 (germline): MNHNS, SASEGT. The CDR3 sequence is 16 residues long. Deletions cut 3 bases from V and 11 bases from J, with 23 bases between. The CDR3 DNA sequence: TGTGCCAGCAGTGACCCGGGACGGGGGTTAGGGCAGTCCCAGCATTTT. Translation gives CASSDPGRGLGQSQHF.